The 27 T cell receptor beta chains below all came from one sample that was sequenced in a study of blood T cell repertoires in COVID-19. Assay: immunoSEQ multiplex PCR; the TCRdb copy retains only in-frame clones and omits some. The sample consists of 120,000 or so clones, 60% to 80% of them appearing once. Material for sequencing was peripheral blood. The receptors stem from a man between 60 and 75 years old with acute or convalescent COVID-19.

The CDR3 region is CASSLSPGPGYGYTF. The CDR3 nucleotides read TGTGCCAGCAGCTTAAGTCCAGGGCCAGGCTATGGCTACACCTTC. The chain links TRBV7-2 to TRBJ1-2; a possible D gene is TRBD1 (5 bases). This CDR3 comprises 15 residues. V lost 2 bases and J lost 4, with 14 bases in between. Per germline, CDR1 SGHTA and CDR2 FQGNSA.

V usage is TRBV6-5 and J usage is TRBJ2-1, with 12 positions matching TRBD2. In germline, CDR1 is MNHEY, CDR2 SVGAGI. The V segment lost 8 bases and the J segment 9 bases; nucleotides outside the gene matches: 8. The length of the CDR3 is 14 residues. This chain's CDR3 is CASYSSGGAGEQFF. The CDR3, as DNA: TGTGCCAGCTATTCTAGCGGGGGGGCAGGTGAGCAGTTCTTC.

This clone came up many times. The J gene is TRBJ2-7, the V gene TRBV7-3; 10 bases align to TRBD1. This CDR3 comprises 13 residues. CDR1 SGHTA and CDR2 FQGTGA come from the germline V gene. The ends lost 5 bases at V and 3 bases at J; junction bases unmatched: 1. CDR3 sequence reads: CASSRDRGYEQYF. DNA of the CDR3: TGTGCCAGCAGCCGGGACAGGGGCTACGAGCAGTACTTC.

In this sample, this clone turned up a few times. The chain links TRBV5-6 to TRBJ1-2, with D tentatively TRBD1 (5 bases). Germline CDR1 and CDR2: SGHDT and YYEEEE. The CDR3 length is 14 residues. V was cut by 5 bases and J by 4 bases, with 15 bases left in between. The CDR3 loop reads CASRIQEYLYGYTF. CDR3 DNA sequence: TGTGCCAGCAGGATACAGGAATATCTCTATGGCTACACCTTC. Looking up the rest from reference TRBV5-6 and TRBJ1-2 gives the full variable domain: DAGVTQSPTHLIKTRGQQVTLRCSPKSGHDTVSWYQQALGQGPQFIFQYYEEEERQRGNFPDRFSGHQFPNYSSELNVNALLLGDSALYLCASRIQEYLYGYTFGSGTRLTVV.

The chain is built from TRBV29-1 and TRBJ2-3; no reliable D call. CDR3 size: 15 residues. The V end lost 2 bases, the J end lost 0 bases, and 12 bases lay between the germline ends. Per germline, CDR1 SQVTM and CDR2 ANQGSEA. CDR3 in amino acids: CSVEKAGPSTDTQYF. Written as DNA, the CDR3 is TGCAGCGTTGAAAAGGCAGGCCCTAGCACAGATACGCAGTATTTT.

The chain employs TRBV19 and TRBJ1-2, with TRBD1 as a possible D gene (6 bases). The CDR3 runs 14 residues. Trimming cost V 6 bases and J 2 bases, with 13 bases left between them. CDR1 is LNHDA, CDR2 SQIVND, per germline (reference sequence). CDR3 protein: CASSDPGVNYGYTF. CDR3 bases: TGTGCCAGTAGCGACCCAGGGGTAAACTATGGCTACACCTTC.

The chain couples TRBV10-3 to TRBJ2-3, with D possibly being TRBD2 (5 bases). The CDR3 is 11 residues long. The V end lost 3 bases, the J end lost 8 bases, and 6 bases lay between the germline ends. The germline CDR1 and CDR2 sequences are ENHRY and SYGVKD. CDR3 residues: CAISEGSTQYF. The CDR3 bases are TGTGCCATCAGTGAAGGGAGTACGCAGTATTTT.

CDR3 sequence (DNA): TGTGCCAGCAGTTTGGGACAGGGAAAGACCTACGAGCAGTACTTC. It yields the protein CASSLGQGKTYEQYF. This sequence joins TRBV7-2 and TRBJ2-7; 9 bases are shared with TRBD1. Germline loops: CDR1 SGHTA, CDR2 FQGNSA. This CDR3 spans 15 amino acids. Trimming cost V 6 bases and J 2 bases; bases outside gene matches: 8.

This chain links TRBV29-1 with TRBJ1-1; D might be TRBD1 (5 bases). The CDR3 spans 13 residues. V was cut by 7 bases and J by 2 bases, with 14 bases left in between. Germline-derived CDR1 and CDR2 are SQVTM and ANQGSEA. CDR3 sequence: CSAPQGSNTEAFF. Written as DNA, the CDR3 is TGCAGCGCCCCCCAGGGTTCAAACACTGAAGCTTTCTTT.

This clone was counted a few times. V gene TRBV30 combines with J gene TRBJ1-2; no definite D call. Looked up from germline, CDR1 is GTSNPN and CDR2 is SVGIG (reference sequence). V lost 6 bases and J lost 6, with 14 bases in between. The length of the CDR3 is 12 residues. CDR3 region: CACSGTRHGYTF. CDR3 nucleotide sequence: TGTGCCTGTTCGGGAACGAGGCATGGCTACACCTTC.

This clone came up a few times. The rearrangement uses TRBV5-8 and TRBJ2-1; maybe TRBD2 (6 bases). CDR3 length equals 20 residues. Germline values: CDR1 SGHTS, CDR2 YDEGEE. V was shortened by 0 bases and J by 4 bases, with 26 bases between the two germline ends. This CDR3 reads CASSLASGLARLDLYNEQFF. The CDR3 DNA reads TGTGCCAGCAGCTTGGCCTCCGGGCTAGCGCGTTTAGACTTATACAATGAGCAGTTCTTC.

This clone was detected a few times. This rearrangement joins TRBV14 to TRBJ2-2; 7 positions agree with TRBD1. V lost 1 base, J lost 2 bases, and 4 bases stayed unmatched. Germline V gene data show CDR1 as SGHDN and CDR2 as FVKESK. CDR3 length equals 16 residues. The CDR3 protein is CASSQVQGSNTGELFF. The CDR3 nucleotides are TGTGCCAGCAGCCAAGTACAGGGGTCAAACACCGGGGAGCTGTTTTTT.

DNA for the CDR3: TGTGCCAGCAGCTTAGGGATCGCCGGGGGTAACGAGCAGTTCTTC. Protein sequence: CASSLGIAGGNEQFF. This chain links TRBV7-2 with TRBJ2-1, with D maybe TRBD2 (6 bases). Per germline, CDR1 SGHTA and CDR2 FQGNSA. The germline V and J ends were trimmed by 1 base and 10 bases, with 17 bases remaining between them. The CDR3 sequence is 15 residues long.

Points on this clone: It may be a read error: a sequence one base away is much more abundant. The chain is built from TRBV6-6 and TRBJ1-1, with a tentative D call TRBD1 (5 bases). The CDR3 contains 13 residues. Looked up from germline, CDR1 is MNHNY and CDR2 is SVGAGI (reference sequence). The germline V and J ends were trimmed by 6 bases and 1 base, with 9 bases remaining between them. The CDR3 spells CASSLDTNTEAFF. CDR3 nucleotides: TGTGCCAGCAGCCTGGACACGAACACTGAAGCTTTCTTT.

The chain employs TRBV5-4 and TRBJ1-4; D may be TRBD1 (6 bases). V gave up 4 bases and J gave up 8 bases, with 18 bases separating them. CDR3 length equals 15 residues. CDR1 and CDR2 (germline): SGHNT, YYREEE (reference sequence). CDR3 sequence: CASSRRGASREKLFF. CDR3 bases: TGTGCCAGCAGCCGGCGGGGGGCGAGTAGGGAAAAACTGTTTTTT.

This chain connects TRBV3-1 (or the pseudogene TRBV3-2) to TRBJ1-4; tentatively, D is TRBD1 (6 bases). The CDR3 has 16 residues. Germline CDR1 reads LGHDT; CDR2 reads YNNKEL (reference sequence). Trimming took off 1 base at V and 8 bases at J, with 17 bases between the two ends. CDR3 sequence reads: CASSQARQARWEKLFF. CDR3 nucleotide sequence: TGTGCCAGCAGCCAAGCCAGACAGGCCCGCTGGGAAAAACTGTTTTTT.

The chain couples TRBV6-5 to TRBJ1-5; D perhaps matches TRBD1 (6 bases). Germline CDR1 MNHEY, CDR2 SVGAGI. This CDR3 has 14 amino acids. V lost 8 bases to trimming and J lost 3 bases, with 14 bases between them. The CDR3 sequence is CASRRDTYNQPQHF. DNA of the CDR3: TGTGCCAGCCGTCGGGACACCTACAATCAGCCCCAGCATTTT.

This clone was picked up one time. This sequence joins TRBV5-1 and TRBJ2-1; 7 bases agree with TRBD1. Germline lookup yields CDR1 SGHRS and CDR2 YFSETQ. Trimming cost V 4 bases and J 0 bases; bases outside gene matches: 4. This CDR3 has 15 residues. The CDR3 protein is CASSRQGDSYNEQFF. Here the CDR3 DNA reads TGCGCCAGCAGCAGACAGGGAGACTCCTACAATGAGCAGTTCTTC. Variable domain in full (rest from reference TRBV5-1 and TRBJ2-1): KAGVTQTPRYLIKTRGQQVTLSCSPISGHRSVSWYQQTPGQGLQFLFEYFSETQRNKGNFPGRFSGRQFSNSRSEMNVSTLELGDSALYLCASSRQGDSYNEQFFGPGTRLTVL.

The V gene is TRBV5-1, the J gene TRBJ2-5; 8 nucleotides match TRBD2. CDR1 and CDR2 from the germline V gene are SGHRS and YFSETQ. V lost 4 bases and J lost 1; bases outside the gene matches: 18. CDR3 size: 19 residues. For the CDR3, the DNA is TGCGCCAGCAGCATGGGGGGTCTTGCCGCGGGGGGCGGCCAAGAGACCCAGTACTTC. This translates into CASSMGGLAAGGGQETQYF.

The V gene is TRBV3-1 (or the pseudogene TRBV3-2), the J gene TRBJ2-7; the D is unclear. The CDR3 is 14 amino acids. V gave up 0 bases and J gave up 3 bases, with 9 bases separating them. The germline V gene encodes CDR1 LGHDT and CDR2 YNNKEL (reference sequence). In nucleotides, the CDR3 is TGTGCCAGCAGCCAAGATCGACCAGGCTACGAGCAGTACTTC. Protein product: CASSQDRPGYEQYF.

V usage is TRBV7-6 and J usage is TRBJ1-5; D unclear. Trimming pared 2 bases from V and 7 bases from J, leaving 15 bases between. CDR1 SGHVS and CDR2 FNYEAQ come from the germline V gene. The CDR3 extends over 15 amino acids. The CDR3 DNA is TGTGCCAGCAGCTTAAAAGCTTCGGCGGGGCAGCCCCAGCATTTT. Encoded protein: CASSLKASAGQPQHF.

The gene calls are TRBV6-5 and TRBJ1-2; D is undetermined. V dropped 6 bases and J dropped 8 bases, with 10 bases sitting between them. This CDR3 is built from 11 residues. CDR1 is MNHEY and CDR2 is SVGAGI in the germline V gene. CDR3 amino acids: CASRGTRGYTF. For the CDR3, the DNA is TGTGCCAGCAGGGGTACGCGGGGCTACACCTTC.

The chain recombines TRBV15 with TRBJ2-3, with D possibly TRBD2 on 5 matching bases. From germline, CDR1 is LNHNV and CDR2 YYDKDF (reference sequence). Trimming left V 1 base short and J 5 bases short, with 10 bases between. CDR3 length: 14 amino acids. This chain's CDR3 is CATSRASRRDTQYF. CDR3 coding DNA: TGTGCCACCAGCAGAGCTAGCAGGAGAGATACGCAGTATTTT.

The J gene is TRBJ2-2, the V gene TRBV5-4; D uncertain. The germline gives CDR1 SGHNT, CDR2 YYREEE (reference sequence). The CDR3 runs 12 residues. Trimming cost V 4 bases and J 8 bases, with 9 bases left between them. The CDR3 is CASSEPRGELFF. CDR3 in DNA: TGTGCCAGCAGCGAGCCCAGGGGGGAGCTGTTTTTT.

This sequence joins TRBV7-9 and TRBJ1-1; 7 nucleotides line up with TRBD1. Germline CDR1 SEHNR, CDR2 FQNEAQ (reference sequence). CDR3 size: 14 residues. Germline trimming cut 5 bases from V and 0 bases from J; bases unmatched to any gene: 3. The CDR3 spells CASSQGGMNTEAFF. The CDR3 DNA sequence: TGTGCCAGCAGCCAGGGGGGAATGAACACTGAAGCTTTCTTT.

Details on this clone: The sample holds other DNA sequences that translate to the same CDR3. The chain uses TRBV7-2 and TRBJ1-5; 10 bases are a match to TRBD1. Germline CDR1 and CDR2: SGHTA and FQGNSA. This CDR3 is built from 14 residues. Trimming cost V 5 bases and J 6 bases; bases outside gene matches: 4. CDR3 loop: CASSPRTGGQPQHF. CDR3 DNA: TGTGCCAGCAGCCCTCGGACAGGGGGTCAGCCCCAGCATTTT. Based on the CDR3 plus reference TRBV7-2 and TRBJ1-5, the full variable domain is GAGVSQSPSNKVTEKGKDVELRCDPISGHTALYWYRQSLGQGLEFLIYFQGNSAPDKSGLPSDRFSAERTGGSVSTLTIQRTQQEDSAVYLCASSPRTGGQPQHFGDGTRLSIL.

This clone was found once. The CDR3 nucleotides read TGCAGTGACAGGGAGGGCTACACCTTC. Protein product: CSDREGYTF. The chain employs TRBV29-1 and TRBJ1-2; 7 nucleotides match TRBD1. Per germline, CDR1 SQVTM and CDR2 ANQGSEA. The CDR3 contains 9 residues.